The present T cell receptor (beta chain) was sequenced within a study of blood T cell repertoires in COVID-19. Data came from immunoSEQ multiplex PCR; TCRdb stores just in-frame clones and leaves some out. The data show tens of thousands of clones, roughly 88% seen once. This TCR was recovered from a woman in her sixties or seventies with acute or convalescent COVID-19. Sequenced input: peripheral blood.

The CDR3 DNA is TGTGCCACCAGTGATTCCGGGACAGGGCACAATGAGCAGTTCTTC. It codes for CATSDSGTGHNEQFF. The V and J genes are TRBV24-1 and TRBJ2-1, with 9 bases lining up with TRBD1. Unmatched junction bases numbered 3, after V lost 2 bases and J lost 5 bases. The CDR3 has 15 residues. Germline CDR1 is KGHDR and CDR2 is SFDVKD.